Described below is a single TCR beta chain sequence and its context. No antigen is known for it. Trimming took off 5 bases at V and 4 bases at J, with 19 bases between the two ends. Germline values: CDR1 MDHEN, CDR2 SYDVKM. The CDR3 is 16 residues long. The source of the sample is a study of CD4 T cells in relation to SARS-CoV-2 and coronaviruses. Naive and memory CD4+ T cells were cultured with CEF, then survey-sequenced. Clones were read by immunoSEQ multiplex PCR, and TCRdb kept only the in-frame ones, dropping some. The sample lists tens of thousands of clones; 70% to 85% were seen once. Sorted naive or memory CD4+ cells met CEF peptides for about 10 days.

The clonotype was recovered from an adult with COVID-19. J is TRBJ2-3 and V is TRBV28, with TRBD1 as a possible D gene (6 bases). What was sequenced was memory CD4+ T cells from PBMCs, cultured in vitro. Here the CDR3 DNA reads TGTGCCAGCAGTCCGCCGGGCAGGGGCAGCGCAGATACGCAGTATTTT. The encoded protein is CASSPPGRGSADTQYF.